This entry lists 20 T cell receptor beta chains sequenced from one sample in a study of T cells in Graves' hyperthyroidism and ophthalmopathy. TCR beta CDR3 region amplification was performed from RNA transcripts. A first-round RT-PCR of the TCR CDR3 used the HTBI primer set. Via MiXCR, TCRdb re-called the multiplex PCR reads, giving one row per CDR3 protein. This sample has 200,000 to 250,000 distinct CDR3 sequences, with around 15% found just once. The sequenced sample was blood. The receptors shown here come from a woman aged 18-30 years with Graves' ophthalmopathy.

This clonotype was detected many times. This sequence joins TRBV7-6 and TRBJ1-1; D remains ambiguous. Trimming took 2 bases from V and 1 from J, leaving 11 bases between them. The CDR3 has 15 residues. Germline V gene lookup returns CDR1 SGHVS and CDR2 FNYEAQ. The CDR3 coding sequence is TGTGCCAGCAGCTTAAACATGGGTCGGAACACTGAAGCTTTCTTT. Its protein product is CASSLNMGRNTEAFF.

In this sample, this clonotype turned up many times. CDR3 sequence (DNA): TGTGCCAGCAGCTTAGGGTACTCAGGGAGAGAAGGAGCTTTCTTT. This encodes CASSLGYSGREGAFF. This chain joins TRBV13 and TRBJ1-1, with a tentative D call TRBD1 (5 bases). This CDR3 has 15 amino acids. V was shortened by 0 bases and J by 10 bases, with 18 bases between the two germline ends. Germline V gene lookup returns CDR1 PRHDT and CDR2 FYEKMQ (reference sequence).

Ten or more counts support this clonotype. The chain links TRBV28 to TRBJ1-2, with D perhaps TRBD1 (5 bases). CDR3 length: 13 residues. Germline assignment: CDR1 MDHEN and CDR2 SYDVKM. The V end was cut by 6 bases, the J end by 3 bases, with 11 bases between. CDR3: CASSAGFDYGYTF. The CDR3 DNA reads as TGTGCCAGCAGCGCAGGGTTTGACTATGGCTACACCTTC.

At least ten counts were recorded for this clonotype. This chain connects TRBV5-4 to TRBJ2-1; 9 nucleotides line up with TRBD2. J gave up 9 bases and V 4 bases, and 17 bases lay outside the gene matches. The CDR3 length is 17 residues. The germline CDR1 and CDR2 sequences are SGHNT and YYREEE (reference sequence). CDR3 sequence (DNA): TGTGCCAGCAGCGATAGCGGGGGCGGGGGGTTTTACCCTGAGCAGTTCTTC. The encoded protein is CASSDSGGGGFYPEQFF.

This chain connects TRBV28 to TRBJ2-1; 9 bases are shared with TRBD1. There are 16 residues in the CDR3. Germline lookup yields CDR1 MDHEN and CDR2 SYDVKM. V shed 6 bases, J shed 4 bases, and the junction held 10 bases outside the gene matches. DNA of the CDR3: TGTGCCAGCAGACCGGGACAGGGACCATTATACAATGAGCAGTTCTTC. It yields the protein CASRPGQGPLYNEQFF.

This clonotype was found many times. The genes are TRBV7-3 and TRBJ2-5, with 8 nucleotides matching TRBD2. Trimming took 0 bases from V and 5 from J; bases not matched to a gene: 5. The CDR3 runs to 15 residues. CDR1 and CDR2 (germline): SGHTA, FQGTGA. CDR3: CASSLTAGGGETQYF. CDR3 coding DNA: TGTGCCAGCAGCTTAACCGCGGGAGGTGGGGAGACCCAGTACTTC.

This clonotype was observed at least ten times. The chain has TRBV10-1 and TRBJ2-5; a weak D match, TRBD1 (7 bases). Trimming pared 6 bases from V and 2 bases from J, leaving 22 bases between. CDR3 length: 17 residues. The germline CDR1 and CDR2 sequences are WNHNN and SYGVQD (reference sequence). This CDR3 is CASSESRQGGNQETQYF. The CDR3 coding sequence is TGCGCCAGCAGCGAATCTCGGCAGGGGGGAAATCAAGAGACCCAGTACTTC.

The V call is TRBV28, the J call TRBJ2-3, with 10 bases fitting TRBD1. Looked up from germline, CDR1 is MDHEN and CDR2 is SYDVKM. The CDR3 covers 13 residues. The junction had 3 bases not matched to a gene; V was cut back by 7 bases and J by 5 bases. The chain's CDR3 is CASTGTGVDTQYF. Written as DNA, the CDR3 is TGTGCCAGCACCGGGACAGGGGTAGATACGCAGTATTTT. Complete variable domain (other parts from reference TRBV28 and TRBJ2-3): DVKVTQSSRYLVKRTGEKVFLECVQDMDHENMFWYRQDPGLGLRLIYFSYDVKMKEKGDIPEGYSVSREKKERFSLILESASTNQTSMYLCASTGTGVDTQYFGPGTRLTVL.

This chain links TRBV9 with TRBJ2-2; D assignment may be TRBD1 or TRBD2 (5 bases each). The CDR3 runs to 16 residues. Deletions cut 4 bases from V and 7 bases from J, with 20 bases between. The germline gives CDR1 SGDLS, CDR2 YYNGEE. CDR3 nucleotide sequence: TGTGCCAGCAGCCCAACCGGGACCCCTATGGGCGGGGAGCTGTTTTTT. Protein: CASSPTGTPMGGELFF.

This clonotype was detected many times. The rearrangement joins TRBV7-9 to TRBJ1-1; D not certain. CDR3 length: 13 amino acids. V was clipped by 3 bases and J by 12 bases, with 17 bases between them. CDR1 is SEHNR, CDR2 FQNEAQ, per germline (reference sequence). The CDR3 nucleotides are TGTGCCAGCAGCTTTGAGCCCGGGCAGGAAACTTTCTTT. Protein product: CASSFEPGQETFF. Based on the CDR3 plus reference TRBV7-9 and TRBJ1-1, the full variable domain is DTGVSQNPRHKITKRGQNVTFRCDPISEHNRLYWYRQTLGQGPEFLTYFQNEAQLEKSRLLSDRFSAERPKGSFSTLEIQRTEQGDSAMYLCASSFEPGQETFFGQGTRLTVV.

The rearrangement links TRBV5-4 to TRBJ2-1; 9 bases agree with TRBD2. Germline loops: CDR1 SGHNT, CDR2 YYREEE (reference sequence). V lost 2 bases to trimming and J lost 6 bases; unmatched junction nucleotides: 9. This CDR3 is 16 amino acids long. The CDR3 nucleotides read TGTGCCAGCAGCTTAGCCGGGCGGGGGGGCGGCAATGAGCAGTTCTTC. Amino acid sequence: CASSLAGRGGGNEQFF.

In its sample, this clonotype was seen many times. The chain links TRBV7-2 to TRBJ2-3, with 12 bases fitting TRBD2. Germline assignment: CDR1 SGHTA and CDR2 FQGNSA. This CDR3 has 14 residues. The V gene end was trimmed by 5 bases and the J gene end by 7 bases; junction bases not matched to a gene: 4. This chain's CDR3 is CASSHRTSGNTQYF. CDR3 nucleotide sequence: TGTGCCAGCAGCCACAGGACTAGCGGGAATACGCAGTATTTT.

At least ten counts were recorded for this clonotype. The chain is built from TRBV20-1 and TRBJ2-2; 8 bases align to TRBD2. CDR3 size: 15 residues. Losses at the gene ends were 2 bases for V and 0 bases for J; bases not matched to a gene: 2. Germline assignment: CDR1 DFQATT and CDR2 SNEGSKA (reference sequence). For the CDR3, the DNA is TGCAGTGCTAGAACTAGCGGTACGAACACCGGGGAGCTGTTTTTT. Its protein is CSARTSGTNTGELFF.

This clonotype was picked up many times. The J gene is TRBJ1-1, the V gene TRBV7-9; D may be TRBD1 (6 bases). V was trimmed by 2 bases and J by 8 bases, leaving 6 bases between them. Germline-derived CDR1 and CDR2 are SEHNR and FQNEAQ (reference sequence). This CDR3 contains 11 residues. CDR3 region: CASSLQGEAFF. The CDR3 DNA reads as TGTGCCAGCAGCTTACAGGGGGAAGCTTTCTTT.

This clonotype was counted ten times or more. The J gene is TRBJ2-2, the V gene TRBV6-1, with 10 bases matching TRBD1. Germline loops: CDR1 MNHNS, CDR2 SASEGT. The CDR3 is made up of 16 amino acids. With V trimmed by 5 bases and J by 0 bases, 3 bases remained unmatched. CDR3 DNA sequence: TGTGCCAGCAGTCGGGACAGGGGTACGAACACCGGGGAGCTGTTTTTT. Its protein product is CASSRDRGTNTGELFF.

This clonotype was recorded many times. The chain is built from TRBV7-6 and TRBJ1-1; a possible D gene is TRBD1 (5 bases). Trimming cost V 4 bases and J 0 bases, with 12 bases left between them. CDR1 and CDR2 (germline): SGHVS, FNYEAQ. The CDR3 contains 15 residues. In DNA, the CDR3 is TGTGCCAGCAGCTGGCTGGGGGGTATGAACACTGAAGCTTTCTTT. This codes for CASSWLGGMNTEAFF.

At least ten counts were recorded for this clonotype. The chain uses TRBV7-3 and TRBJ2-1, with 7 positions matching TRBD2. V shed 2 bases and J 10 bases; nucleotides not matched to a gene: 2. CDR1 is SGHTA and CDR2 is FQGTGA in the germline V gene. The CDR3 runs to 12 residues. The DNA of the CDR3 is TGTGCCAGCAGCTTAGGGGGGGGGGAGCAGTTCTTC. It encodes CASSLGGGEQFF. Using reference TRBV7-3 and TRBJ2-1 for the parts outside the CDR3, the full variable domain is GAGVSQTPSNKVTEKGKYVELRCDPISGHTALYWYRQSLGQGPEFLIYFQGTGAADDSGLPNDRFFAVRPEGSVSTLKIQRTERGDSAVYLCASSLGGGEQFFGPGTRLTVL.

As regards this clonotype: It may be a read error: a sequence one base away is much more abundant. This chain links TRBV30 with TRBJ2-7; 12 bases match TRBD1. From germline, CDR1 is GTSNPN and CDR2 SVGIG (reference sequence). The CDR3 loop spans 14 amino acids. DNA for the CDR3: TGTGCCTCCCGGTCGGGGACAGGGGGCTACGAGCAGCACTTC. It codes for CASRSGTGGYEQHF.

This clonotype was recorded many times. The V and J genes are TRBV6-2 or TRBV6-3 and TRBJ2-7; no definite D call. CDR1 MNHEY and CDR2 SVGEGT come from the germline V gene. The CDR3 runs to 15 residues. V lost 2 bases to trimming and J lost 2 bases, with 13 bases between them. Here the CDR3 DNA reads TGTGCCAGCAGTTACCCAAGTTTTTCAGCCTACGAGCAGTACTTC. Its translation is CASSYPSFSAYEQYF.

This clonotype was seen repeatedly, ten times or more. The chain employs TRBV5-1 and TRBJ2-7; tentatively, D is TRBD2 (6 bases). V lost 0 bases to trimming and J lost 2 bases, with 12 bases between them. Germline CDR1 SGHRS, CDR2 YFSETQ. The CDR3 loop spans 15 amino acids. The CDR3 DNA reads TGCGCCAGCAGCTTGGCCCCGGGAGCTACCTACGAGCAGTACTTC. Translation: CASSLAPGATYEQYF.